These T cell receptor beta chains were read from a single sample in a study of blood T cells in healthy people across ages. TCRdb ran MiXCR on the 5' RACE reads and lists one entry per CDR3 protein. The sample lists 1,300,000 or so distinct CDR3 sequences, around 59% occurring once. The specimen sequenced was blood. The receptors stem from a man between 18 and 35 years old in good health. The CDR3 runs from the conserved cysteine through the conserved F or W. A D gene is named only where the DNA matches it firmly. A clone size is listed for some rows: how often the clone was seen (once, few, many), or a class if it is expanded.

v_gene	d_gene	abundance	j_gene	CDR3nt	CDR3aa
TRBV7-2	-	-	TRBJ1-2	TGTGCCAGCAGCTTAGGTAGCAGGGTGGGTGGCTACACCTTC	CASSLGSRVGGYTF
TRBV12-3/TRBV12-4	-	few	TRBJ1-1	TGTGCCAGCAGCTACCCCCGGGGTTCAAACACTGAAGCTTTCTTT	CASSYPRGSNTEAFF
TRBV5-6	TRBD2	few	TRBJ2-3	TGTGCCAGCAGCAACGGAGCGGGAGTAGCAGATACGCAGTATTTT	CASSNGAGVADTQYF
TRBV27	-	-	TRBJ2-7	TGTGCCACCGTCCGGGCCCCGGGCGAGCAGTACTTC	CATVRAPGEQYF
TRBV6-2/TRBV6-3	TRBD1	-	TRBJ2-7	TGTGCCAGCAGCCGCAAGATACAGGGGGAGCAGTACTTC	CASSRKIQGEQYF
TRBV4-3	-	-	TRBJ2-2	TGCGCCAGCAGCCAAGTGGGGGTGACCGGGGAGCTGTTTTTT	CASSQVGVTGELFF
TRBV7-9	-	-	TRBJ1-1	TGTGCCAGCAGCTCGGGGACCCCACGGGGCACTGAAGCTTTCTTT	CASSSGTPRGTEAFF
TRBV20-1	TRBD2	-	TRBJ2-7	TGCAGTGCTAGAGATCGGGGGGGGTTCTACGAGCAGTACTTC	CSARDRGGFYEQYF
TRBV4-1	-	-	TRBJ2-7	TGCGTCAGCAGCCAGACGTCAAGCGGCGTTTACGAGCAGTACTTC	CVSSQTSSGVYEQYF
TRBV3-1	-	-	TRBJ2-1	TGTGCCAGCAGCCAACAGGGGCGGAATGAGCAGTTCTTC	CASSQQGRNEQFF
TRBV29-1	-	few	TRBJ2-7	TGCAGCGTTCTAGGGACGGATTCCTACGAGCAGTACTTC	CSVLGTDSYEQYF
TRBV15	TRBD1	-	TRBJ2-3	TGTGCCACCAGCAGTAAGACAGGGATAGTAGATACGCAGTATTTT	CATSSKTGIVDTQYF
TRBV12-3/TRBV12-4	TRBD2	-	TRBJ2-1	TGTGCCAGCAGTAGCGGGAGTCAATACAATGAGCAGTTCTTC	CASSSGSQYNEQFF
TRBV10-3	-	-	TRBJ1-2	TGTGCCATCAGTGAGTCGGGGGAGCAGATCTATGGCTACACCTTC	CAISESGEQIYGYTF
TRBV28	TRBD1	-	TRBJ2-1	TGTGCCAGCAGTCCATCCGGGACAGGGGGCTTCAATGAGCAGTTCTTC	CASSPSGTGGFNEQFF
TRBV12-3/TRBV12-4	TRBD1	-	TRBJ1-5	TGTGCCTGCAGTGGACAGGGGAATCAGCCCCAGCATTTT	CACSGQGNQPQHF
TRBV20-1	-	-	TRBJ2-7	TGCAGTGCTAGAGAGCCGGGGGACGAGCAGTACTTC	CSAREPGDEQYF
TRBV29-1	-	few	TRBJ1-1	TGCAGCGTTGAGATTCTGGAAATGAACACTGAAGCTTTCTTT	CSVEILEMNTEAFF
TRBV6-2/TRBV6-3	-	-	TRBJ1-6	TGTGCCAGCAGCCGACCACCTTCACTACTTAATTCACCCCTCCACTTT	CASSRPPSLLNSPLHF
TRBV18	TRBD2	-	TRBJ2-3	TGTGCCAGCTCTTCGACTAGCACAGCAGATACGCAGTATTTT	CASSSTSTADTQYF
TRBV7-9	TRBD1	-	TRBJ2-1	TGTGCCAGCAGCGACCGTGAGGACAGGGCCTACAATGAGCAGTTCTTC	CASSDREDRAYNEQFF
TRBV10-3	-	-	TRBJ2-2	TGTGCCATCAGTGAGTCGATCCTGGGGACGAACACCGGGGAGCTGTTTTTT	CAISESILGTNTGELFF
TRBV20-1	-	-	TRBJ2-3	TGCAGTGCTAGAGATAAAGATACGCAGTATTTT	CSARDKDTQYF
TRBV5-1	-	-	TRBJ2-1	TGCGCCAGCAGCGGGGAATATAGCAATGAGCAGTTCTTC	CASSGEYSNEQFF
TRBV20-1	-	-	TRBJ2-7	TGCAGTGTTCCGGGCCCTGAGTTCTTTCCCTACGAGCAGTACTTC	CSVPGPEFFPYEQYF
TRBV27	TRBD1	-	TRBJ2-4	TGTGCCAGCAGTCCCCGACAGGGGTTCGGCAAAAACATTCAGTACTTC	CASSPRQGFGKNIQYF
TRBV10-3	-	once	TRBJ2-2	TGTGCCATCACGTCCCCCCGCGGCAGCGGCCCAAACACCGGGGAGCTGTTTTTT	CAITSPRGSGPNTGELFF
TRBV2	-	few	TRBJ2-4	TGTGCCAGCAGTGAAGCGATAGCACTAGCCAAAAACATTCAGTACTTC	CASSEAIALAKNIQYF
TRBV10-3	-	-	TRBJ1-3	TGTGCCATGACGAGCTCTGGAAACACCATATATTTT	CAMTSSGNTIYF
TRBV20-1	-	few	TRBJ2-7	TGCAGTGCTAGCTTAAGGCGCGAGCAGTACTTC	CSASLRREQYF
TRBV15	TRBD1	few	TRBJ2-7	TGTGCCACCAGCACCGGACAGGGGTCCTACAATGAGCAGTACTTC	CATSTGQGSYNEQYF
TRBV5-1	TRBD1	-	TRBJ1-1	TGCGCCAGCAGCTCAGGGGGCGAGAGCACTGAAGCTTTCTTT	CASSSGGESTEAFF
TRBV4-1	-	-	TRBJ2-1	TGCGCCAGCAGCCACCCTAGCGTCGAGCAGTTCTTC	CASSHPSVEQFF
TRBV27	-	many	TRBJ2-7	TGTGCCAGCAGTTCTGGACTCGGCTACGAGCAGTACTTC	CASSSGLGYEQYF
TRBV6-5	-	-	TRBJ2-1	TGTGCCAGCAGTGACTCGAGTGGACCCTACAATGAGCAGTTCTTC	CASSDSSGPYNEQFF
TRBV4-1	-	-	TRBJ1-1	TGCGCCAGCAGCCAAGGGGACCTTACTTGGGACACTGAAGCTTTCTTT	CASSQGDLTWDTEAFF
TRBV6-5	-	-	TRBJ2-1	TGTGCCAGCAACGCGGGACTCCGCGTACAGGAGCAGTTCTTC	CASNAGLRVQEQFF
TRBV20-1	TRBD2	few	TRBJ2-1	TGCAGTGCTAGAGGACTAGCGGGTACCAATGAGCAGTTCTTC	CSARGLAGTNEQFF
TRBV6-1	-	once	TRBJ2-7	TGTGCCAGCATCTCAAGACGGGGGCCCTACGAGCAGTACTTC	CASISRRGPYEQYF
TRBV20-1	TRBD2	-	TRBJ2-1	TGCAGTGCTAAGAAGGGACTAAACTACAATGAGCAGTTCTTC	CSAKKGLNYNEQFF
TRBV15	-	-	TRBJ1-2	TGTGCCACCAGCCACAGGGCCAACTATGGCTACACCTTC	CATSHRANYGYTF
TRBV25-1	-	few	TRBJ2-7	TGTGCCAGCAGTGAAATTGGCGGGATGTACGAGCAGTACTTC	CASSEIGGMYEQYF
TRBV4-3	-	few	TRBJ2-5	TGCGCCAGCAGCCCCCTTCTCCTGGAGACCCAGTACTTC	CASSPLLLETQYF
TRBV20-1	-	-	TRBJ2-1	TGCAGTGCTAAGGGGGGGGGGACCTACAATGAGCAGTTCTTC	CSAKGGGTYNEQFF
TRBV9	TRBD2	few	TRBJ2-5	TGTGCCAGCAGCGCCCATGGGACTAGCGGACACAATGAGCAGTACTTC	CASSAHGTSGHNEQYF